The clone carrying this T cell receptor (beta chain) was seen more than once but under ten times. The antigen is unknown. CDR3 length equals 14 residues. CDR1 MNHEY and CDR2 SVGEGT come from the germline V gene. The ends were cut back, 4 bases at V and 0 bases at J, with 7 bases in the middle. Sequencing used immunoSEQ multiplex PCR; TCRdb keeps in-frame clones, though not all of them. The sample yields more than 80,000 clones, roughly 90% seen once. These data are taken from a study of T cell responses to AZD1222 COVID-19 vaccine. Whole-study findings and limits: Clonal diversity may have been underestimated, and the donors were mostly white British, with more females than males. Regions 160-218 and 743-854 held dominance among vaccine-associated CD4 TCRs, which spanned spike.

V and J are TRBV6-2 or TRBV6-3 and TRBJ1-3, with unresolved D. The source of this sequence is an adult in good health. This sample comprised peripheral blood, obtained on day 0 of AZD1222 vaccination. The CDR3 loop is CASSSTTSGNTIYF. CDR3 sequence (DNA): TGTGCCAGCAGTTCCACTACCTCTGGAAACACCATATATTTT.